This TCR beta chain was retrieved from a study of T-cell memory formation after mild COVID-19. Trimming shortened V by 4 bases and J by 1 base, and 8 bases separated the two germline ends. The V gene's germline CDR1 is MNHEY and CDR2 SVGEGT. CDR3 length: 13 residues. Concerning this clonotype itself: The antigen is not known.

Study-level results: Mainly in CM and EM were contracting CD4+ clones; CD8+ were in EMRA. Pre-infection memory showed some responding clones, and this suggested that cross-reactive memory joined.

TCRdb reanalysed the 5' RACE reads using MiXCR and keeps one entry per CDR3 protein. The table records more than 150,000 distinct CDR3 sequences, more than 9% of them present only once. The sequenced material came from PBMCs or a T cell subset sorted from them (not recorded which). This clonotype was obtained from a young man who had mild COVID-19 (a few samples of this study predate the infection). Cell type and time point are not known. The chain employs TRBV6-2 or TRBV6-3 and TRBJ2-7; D possibly corresponds to TRBD2 (5 bases). CDR3 nucleotides: TGTGCCAGCAGTTTCACGGGGTCCTACGAGCAGTACGTC. It yields the protein CASSFTGSYEQYV.